The rows below give T cell receptor beta chains drawn from one sample of a study of T cell changes during pregnancy in multiple sclerosis. TCRdb's copy holds only in-frame clones and misses some; the assay was immunoSEQ multiplex PCR. The sample holds tens of thousands of clones, about 91% seen once. Sequenced here: CD4+ T cells from peripheral blood mononuclear cells, sampled before pregnancy. Every receptor here comes from a female donor with multiple sclerosis, enrolled in a pregnancy study. CDR3s include the opening cysteine and the closing phenylalanine or tryptophan. D genes are given only for firm matches. Clone size is stated in some rows and not others, as once, few, many or a class when expanded.

j_call,clone_size,d_call,v_call,cdr3_aa,cdr3_nt
TRBJ1-5,.,.,TRBV7-8,CASSVAEIRRSSQPQHF,TGTGCCAGCAGCGTAGCGGAAATAAGGAGATCGAGTCAGCCCCAGCATTTT
TRBJ1-5,.,TRBD1,TRBV7-8,CASSYRTGNGQPQHF,TGTGCCAGCAGCTACAGGACAGGGAATGGTCAGCCCCAGCATTTT
TRBJ1-1,.,.,TRBV19,CASSILAGNTEAFF,TGTGCCAGTAGTATTTTGGCAGGGAACACTGAAGCTTTCTTT
TRBJ2-1,.,.,TRBV2,CASRDETIPRGGEQFF,TGTGCCAGCAGAGATGAGACTATTCCCCGGGGTGGTGAGCAGTTCTTC
TRBJ2-7,.,.,TRBV7-3,CASSLENRAEQYF,TGTGCCAGCAGCTTAGAGAACAGGGCCGAGCAGTACTTC
TRBJ2-7,once,TRBD2,TRBV4-1,CASSQAGTSDSYEQYF,TGCGCCAGCAGCCAGGCCGGGACTAGCGACTCCTACGAGCAGTACTTC
TRBJ1-2,.,.,TRBV4-2,CASSQDIQNGYTF,TGTGCCAGCAGCCAAGATATTCAGAATGGCTACACCTTC
TRBJ2-3,.,TRBD2,TRBV7-2,CASSLGGGGARDTQYF,TGTGCCAGCAGCTTAGGGGGCGGGGGAGCCCGAGATACGCAGTATTTT
TRBJ2-7,once,.,TRBV7-2,CASSLKGQIGPSSYEQYF,TGTGCCAGCAGCTTAAAGGGACAAATCGGGCCGAGCTCCTACGAGCAGTACTTC
TRBJ1-4,.,.,TRBV11-2,CASSPGNGPINEKLFF,TGTGCCAGCAGCCCAGGGAACGGACCGATTAATGAAAAACTGTTTTTT
TRBJ2-7,.,TRBD2,TRBV9,CASSVAASGGEQYF,TGTGCCAGCAGCGTAGCAGCTAGCGGGGGGGAGCAGTACTTC
TRBJ1-2,.,.,TRBV12-5,CASGQGFKYGYTF,TGTGCTAGTGGACAGGGTTTTAAGTATGGCTACACCTTC
TRBJ2-7,.,.,TRBV7-9,CASSLVPDYEQYF,TGTGCCAGCAGCTTAGTTCCAGACTACGAGCAGTACTTC
TRBJ1-1,.,TRBD1,TRBV30,CAWSGLGQGTEAFF,TGTGCCTGGAGTGGACTGGGACAGGGCACTGAAGCTTTCTTT
TRBJ2-4,once,.,TRBV4-2,CASSQGLSIVQYF,TGTGCCAGCAGCCAAGGGTTGTCCATAGTTCAGTACTTC
TRBJ2-7,.,.,TRBV27,CASSTDPNRVTYEQYF,TGTGCCAGCAGTACGGATCCTAACAGGGTAACCTACGAGCAGTACTTC
TRBJ2-6,.,.,TRBV5-6,CASSLFSGFSGANVLTF,TGTGCCAGCAGCTTGTTCAGCGGCTTCTCTGGGGCCAACGTCCTGACTTTC
TRBJ1-2,.,.,TRBV6-4,CASSPRAGNYGYTF,TGTGCCAGCAGTCCTAGGGCAGGGAACTATGGCTACACCTTC
TRBJ1-1,.,.,TRBV2,CASSYQQAEAFF,TGTGCCAGCAGCTATCAACAGGCTGAAGCTTTCTTT
TRBJ2-4,once,TRBD2,TRBV4-3,CASSQDPGGGGKDIQYF,TGCGCCAGCAGCCAAGATCCGGGCGGGGGGGGCAAAGACATTCAGTACTTC
TRBJ2-1,.,.,TRBV7-3,CASSLTGRWIENEQFF,TGTGCCAGCAGCTTAACGGGCAGGTGGATTGAAAATGAGCAGTTCTTC
TRBJ2-2,.,.,TRBV7-2,CASSLFQGRAGELFF,TGTGCCAGCAGCTTATTCCAGGGAAGGGCCGGGGAGCTGTTTTTT
TRBJ2-7,.,.,TRBV9,CASSTGGVSYEQYF,TGTGCCAGCAGCACCGGCGGGGTCTCCTACGAGCAGTACTTC
TRBJ2-5,.,.,TRBV12-5,CASGLSGRETQYF,TGTGCTAGTGGTTTATCAGGGAGGGAGACCCAGTACTTC
TRBJ1-2,.,.,TRBV7-2,CASSFRRGYGYTF,TGTGCCAGCAGCTTCAGGCGGGGCTATGGCTACACCTTC
TRBJ2-7,.,.,TRBV7-3,CASSLHPQGYEQYF,TGTGCCAGCAGCTTACATCCGCAGGGTTACGAGCAGTACTTC
TRBJ2-3,.,.,TRBV10-2,CASSEPDFAATQYF,TGCGCCAGCAGTGAGCCGGACTTTGCAGCCACGCAGTATTTT
TRBJ2-7,.,TRBD1,TRBV5-4,CASSAPTGPYEQYF,TGTGCCAGCAGCGCCCCGACAGGGCCCTACGAGCAGTACTTC
TRBJ1-5,.,.,TRBV23-1,CASSQSPRGQPQHF,TGCGCCAGCAGTCAATCCCCGAGGGGGCAGCCCCAGCATTTT
TRBJ2-1,.,TRBD2,TRBV7-9,CASTLGSGGYNEQFF,TGTGCCAGCACCTTGGGAAGCGGGGGGTACAATGAGCAGTTCTTC
TRBJ2-5,.,TRBD1,TRBV11-2,CASSLGDRGSGETQYF,TGTGCCAGCAGCTTAGGGGACAGGGGGAGCGGAGAGACCCAGTACTTC
TRBJ2-1,.,TRBD1,TRBV5-5,CASSPGTGTYNEQFF,TGTGCCAGCAGTCCCGGGACAGGCACATACAATGAGCAGTTCTTC
TRBJ1-1,.,.,TRBV15,CATSRDLGANTEAFF,TGTGCCACCAGCAGAGATCTGGGGGCTAACACTGAAGCTTTCTTT
TRBJ2-3,.,.,TRBV7-7,CASSPLAGADTDTQYF,TGTGCTAGCAGCCCGCTCGCTGGTGCGGACACAGATACGCAGTATTTT
TRBJ1-3,.,TRBD1,TRBV29-1,CSVEETGGADTIYF,TGCAGCGTTGAAGAAACAGGGGGCGCGGACACCATATATTTT
TRBJ2-3,.,.,TRBV18,CASSPPPPVLRGDTQYF,TGTGCCAGCTCACCACCACCGCCGGTTCTTCGTGGTGATACGCAGTATTTT
TRBJ2-1,.,TRBD1,TRBV4-3,CASSQAFGTGHNEQFF,TGCGCCAGCAGCCAAGCTTTCGGGACAGGTCACAATGAGCAGTTCTTC
TRBJ2-1,.,TRBD2,TRBV6-4,CASSEEGGGAVDEQFF,TGTGCCAGCAGTGAGGAGGGCGGGGGGGCCGTGGATGAGCAGTTCTTC
TRBJ1-1,.,.,TRBV30,CAWSVGGWNTEAFF,TGTGCCTGGAGTGTGGGGGGGTGGAACACTGAAGCTTTCTTT
TRBJ1-2,.,.,TRBV6-5,CASSYTRDDGYTF,TGTGCCAGCAGTTACACGAGGGATGATGGCTACACCTTC
TRBJ1-6,.,.,TRBV30,CAWNGQAYSPLHF,TGTGCCTGGAATGGCCAGGCCTATTCACCCCTCCACTTT
TRBJ1-1,.,TRBD1,TRBV6-6,CASSRTGESTEAFF,TGTGCCAGCAGTCGGACAGGGGAGTCTACTGAAGCTTTCTTT
TRBJ2-1,once,TRBD2,TRBV15,CATSRERLAGGNEQFF,TGTGCCACCAGCAGAGAACGACTAGCGGGGGGTAATGAGCAGTTCTTC
TRBJ2-5,.,TRBD2,TRBV11-2,CASSSPGTSGVVKTQYF,TGTGCCAGCAGCTCCCCCGGGACTAGCGGGGTTGTAAAGACCCAGTACTTC
TRBJ1-6,.,.,TRBV25-1,CASSESYRPSPLHF,TGTGCCAGCAGTGAATCGTACAGACCCTCACCCCTCCACTTT
TRBJ1-1,.,.,TRBV19,CASSIQGTTEAFF,TGTGCCAGTAGTATTCAGGGAACCACTGAAGCTTTCTTT
TRBJ2-1,.,.,TRBV7-8,CASSLLGWGAYNEQFF,TGTGCCAGCAGCTTACTGGGATGGGGGGCCTACAATGAGCAGTTCTTC
TRBJ2-1,.,TRBD1,TRBV7-9,CASSATGKPYNEQFF,TGTGCCAGCAGCGCGACAGGGAAGCCCTACAATGAGCAGTTCTTC